This is a list of T cell receptor beta chains from one sample in a study of blood T cell repertoires in COVID-19. Assay used: immunoSEQ multiplex PCR; TCRdb lists only in-frame clones, some missing. The data show tens of thousands of clones, more than 85% seen once. Sequencing was performed on peripheral blood. The source is a woman in her 70s with active COVID-19. CDR3s include the opening cysteine and the closing phenylalanine or tryptophan. D genes are given only for firm matches. Where a row states a size, it is once, few, many or the class of an expanded clone; other rows omit it.

>TRBV10-3|.|.|TRBJ2-3
CAIGGGRTGNADTQYF
TGTGCCATCGGGGGGGGCAGGACAGGGAATGCAGATACGCAGTATTTT
>TRBV12-3/TRBV12-4|TRBD2|.|TRBJ2-5
CASGGGEVGTQYF
TGTGCCAGCGGGGGAGGGGAGGTGGGGACCCAGTACTTC
>TRBV10-3|.|.|TRBJ1-2
CAITLGQFNYGYTF
TGTGCCATCACTCTAGGACAGTTTAACTATGGCTACACCTTC
>TRBV10-3|.|.|TRBJ2-1
CATRSGTSSYSSYNEQFF
TGTGCCACTAGATCCGGGACTTCCTCTTATAGCTCCTACAATGAGCAGTTCTTC
>TRBV10-1|.|.|TRBJ2-3
CASSESGTDTQYF
TGCGCCAGCAGTGAGTCCGGGACAGATACGCAGTATTTT
>TRBV5-1|.|.|TRBJ2-5
CASSLDPGVEETQYF
TGCGCCAGCAGCTTGGATCCAGGGGTCGAGGAGACCCAGTACTTC
>TRBV6-2/TRBV6-3|.|.|TRBJ2-7
CASSGGRGYEQYF
TGTGCCAGCAGCGGGGGCAGGGGTTACGAGCAGTACTTC
>TRBV7-2|TRBD1|few|TRBJ1-2
CASSTDRPLYGYTF
TGTGCCAGCAGTACGGACAGGCCCCTCTATGGCTACACCTTC
>TRBV4-1|.|.|TRBJ2-1
CASSQVGLSGEQFF
TGCGCCAGCAGCCAAGTGGGGCTGAGTGGTGAGCAGTTCTTC
>TRBV6-1|TRBD1|.|TRBJ2-7
CASSEGPGGFYEQYF
TGTGCCAGCAGTGAAGGGCCAGGGGGTTTCTACGAGCAGTACTTC
>TRBV20-1|.|.|TRBJ1-1
CSARQDTEAFF
TGCAGTGCTAGACAGGACACTGAAGCTTTCTTT
>TRBV3-1/TRBV3-2|TRBD2|.|TRBJ2-5
CASSQLGGETQYF
TGTGCCAGCAGCCAGTTGGGGGGGGAGACCCAGTACTTC
>TRBV15|TRBD1|.|TRBJ1-2
CATSRFSDRGNYGYTF
TGTGCCACCAGCAGGTTTTCCGACAGGGGGAACTATGGCTACACCTTC
>TRBV12-3/TRBV12-4|.|.|TRBJ2-7
CASSPSVGEQYF
TGTGCCAGCAGTCCATCCGTCGGCGAGCAGTACTTC
>TRBV9|TRBD2|.|TRBJ2-3
CASSPRSGGSRTDTQYF
TGTGCCAGCAGCCCTCGGTCGGGAGGCTCGCGGACAGATACGCAGTATTTT
>TRBV7-2|.|.|TRBJ2-3
CASSTDPSPARTQYF
TGTGCCAGCAGCACAGACCCTAGCCCCGCGCGTACGCAGTATTTT
>TRBV10-3|.|.|TRBJ2-5
CAISESVGETQYF
TGTGCCATCAGTGAGTCGGTCGGAGAGACCCAGTACTTC
>TRBV27|TRBD1|.|TRBJ1-1
CASSWTGTNTEAFF
TGTGCCAGCAGTTGGACAGGGACGAACACTGAAGCTTTCTTT
>TRBV6-5|TRBD2|.|TRBJ2-7
CASSSSGTSGYEQYF
TGTGCCAGCAGTTCCTCCGGGACTAGCGGGTACGAGCAGTACTTC
>TRBV5-4|.|.|TRBJ2-1
CASSFQGYSYNEQFF
TGTGCCAGCAGCTTCCAGGGTTACTCCTACAATGAGCAGTTCTTC
>TRBV27|.|.|TRBJ1-3
CASSYQGRGNTIYF
TGTGCCAGCAGTTATCAGGGAAGGGGAAACACCATATATTTT
>TRBV20-1|.|.|TRBJ1-3
CSASLGAEQFHSGNTIYF
TGCAGTGCTAGTTTAGGTGCAGAACAGTTCCACTCTGGAAACACCATATATTTT
>TRBV5-8|TRBD1|.|TRBJ1-4
CASSLGTGGFFFEKLFF
TGTGCCAGCAGCCTTGGGACAGGGGGCTTTTTTTTCGAAAAACTGTTTTTT
>TRBV29-1|TRBD1|.|TRBJ2-6
CSVEDRDRASGANVLTF
TGCAGCGTTGAAGATAGGGACAGAGCCTCTGGGGCCAACGTCCTGACTTTC
>TRBV6-6|.|.|TRBJ2-7
CASSYSIRLNSYEQYF
TGTGCCAGCAGTTACTCGATTAGACTGAACTCCTACGAGCAGTACTTC
>TRBV6-5|.|once|TRBJ2-7
CASSQAGPSYEQYF
TGTGCCAGCAGCCAGGCGGGACCATCCTACGAGCAGTACTTC
>TRBV3-1/TRBV3-2|TRBD2|.|TRBJ2-1
CASSPEIAGGREQFF
TGTGCCAGCAGCCCCGAAATAGCGGGAGGGAGGGAGCAGTTCTTC
>TRBV12-3/TRBV12-4|.|.|TRBJ1-2
CASRPPGVHGYTF
TGTGCCAGCAGGCCGCCGGGTGTACATGGCTACACCTTC
>TRBV5-6|TRBD1|.|TRBJ1-5
CASSRTGPNQPQHF
TGTGCCAGCAGCAGGACAGGGCCCAATCAGCCCCAGCATTTT
>TRBV7-6|TRBD1|.|TRBJ1-5
CASSLAPDRSTAQHF
TGTGCCAGCAGCTTAGCCCCGGACAGGTCCACGGCCCAGCATTTT
>TRBV2|.|.|TRBJ1-1
CASSRTKNTEAFF
TGTGCCAGCAGTCGGACTAAGAACACTGAAGCTTTCTTT
>TRBV19|TRBD1|.|TRBJ2-7
CASSITRGPSYEQYF
TGTGCCAGTAGTATAACGAGGGGGCCCAGCTACGAGCAGTACTTC
>TRBV4-2|.|.|TRBJ1-5
CASSQAINQPQHF
TGTGCCAGCAGCCAAGCTATAAATCAGCCCCAGCATTTT
>TRBV6-5|.|once|TRBJ1-4
CASSPRTAGNEKLFF
TGTGCCAGCAGTCCTCGGACGGCGGGAAATGAAAAACTGTTTTTT
>TRBV2|.|.|TRBJ2-7
CASSVQPFTDEQYF
TGTGCCAGCAGTGTACAGCCATTCACCGACGAGCAGTACTTC
>TRBV2|TRBD1|once|TRBJ2-7
CASKRQGGYEQYF
TGTGCCAGTAAACGACAGGGTGGGTACGAGCAGTACTTC
>TRBV19|TRBD2|.|TRBJ2-7
CASSTIWAGGYEQYF
TGTGCCAGTAGTACGATCTGGGCGGGGGGCTACGAGCAGTACTTC
>TRBV7-9|.|.|TRBJ2-2
CASSKDGDGELFF
TGTGCCAGCAGCAAAGACGGAGACGGGGAGCTGTTTTTT
>TRBV27|.|.|TRBJ2-2
CASSLGAATGELFF
TGTGCCAGCAGTTTAGGGGCAGCCACCGGGGAGCTGTTTTTT
>TRBV9|TRBD1|.|TRBJ2-5
CASSVGQGEQETQYF
TGTGCCAGCAGCGTAGGACAGGGGGAACAAGAGACCCAGTACTTC
>TRBV29-1|TRBD2|few|TRBJ2-5
CSVMTVRASGRRGETQYF
TGCAGCGTTATGACCGTAAGGGCTAGCGGGAGGAGAGGGGAGACCCAGTACTTC
>TRBV28|TRBD1|.|TRBJ2-2
CASRGQGDGVGELFF
TGTGCCAGCAGGGGACAGGGGGACGGAGTCGGGGAGCTGTTTTTT
>TRBV4-1|TRBD2|.|TRBJ2-1
CASSQVGAGGYNEQFF
TGCGCCAGCAGCCAAGTCGGGGCGGGAGGGTACAATGAGCAGTTCTTC
>TRBV28|.|.|TRBJ2-7
CASSPRTEPYEQYF
TGTGCCAGCAGCCCCCGGACTGAACCCTACGAGCAGTACTTC
>TRBV5-1|TRBD2|.|TRBJ2-3
CASSLTSGRVGHF
TGCGCCAGCAGCCTGACTAGCGGGAGAGTCGGGCATTTT
>TRBV5-4|TRBD1|.|TRBJ2-2
CASEDRMNTGELFF
TGTGCCAGCGAGGACAGGATGAACACCGGGGAGCTGTTTTTT
>TRBV5-1|TRBD2|few|TRBJ2-7
CASSLEASGAYEQYF
TGCGCCAGCAGCTTGGAGGCTAGCGGGGCCTACGAGCAGTACTTC
>TRBV19|.|.|TRBJ1-1
CASSILGAEAFF
TGTGCCAGTAGTATATTGGGAGCAGAAGCTTTCTTT
>TRBV19|.|.|TRBJ1-1
CASSIGASMNTEAFF
TGTGCCAGTAGTATAGGTGCCTCTATGAACACTGAAGCTTTCTTT
>TRBV24-1|TRBD1|.|TRBJ2-2
CATSDMTGVRELFF
TGTGCCACCAGTGATATGACAGGGGTCAGGGAGCTGTTTTTT
>TRBV7-2|.|.|TRBJ1-6
CASSALYSPLHF
TGTGCCAGCAGCGCACTTTATTCACCCCTCCACTTT
>TRBV27|.|few|TRBJ1-6
CASSLDSVESSPLHF
TGTGCCAGCAGTTTAGACTCTGTAGAGTCTTCACCCCTCCACTTT
>TRBV18|.|.|TRBJ2-5
CASSTRQVQETQYF
TGTGCCAGCTCAACGCGCCAGGTACAAGAGACCCAGTACTTC
>TRBV28|.|.|TRBJ1-6
CASSLLSTSSPLHF
TGTGCCAGCAGTCTACTTTCCACGAGTTCACCCCTCCACTTT
>TRBV28|.|.|TRBJ1-2
CASRSPRGPRSYTF
TGTGCCAGCAGATCCCCCAGGGGACCCAGAAGCTACACCTTC
>TRBV21-1|.|.|TRBJ1-5
CASSKGVPQPQHF
TGTGCCAGCAGCAAAGGAGTCCCTCAGCCCCAGCATTTT
>TRBV19|TRBD1|.|TRBJ1-1
CASSTRQGLNTEAFF
TGTGCCAGTAGTACCCGACAGGGCCTGAACACTGAAGCTTTCTTT
>TRBV15|.|.|TRBJ2-1
CATHTGTRGYISYNEQFF
TGTGCCACCCATACCGGGACACGTGGTTATATCTCCTACAATGAGCAGTTCTTC
>TRBV2|.|.|TRBJ2-1
CASSELRESQFF
TGTGCCAGCAGTGAGTTACGCGAGTCCCAGTTCTTC